The 7 T cell receptor beta chains presented below share a single source sample, sequenced in a study of T cell changes during pregnancy in multiple sclerosis. Sequencing used immunoSEQ multiplex PCR; TCRdb keeps in-frame clones, though not all of them. The sample lists tens of thousands of clones; around 94% were seen once. The sequencing used peripheral blood, collected in the third trimester of pregnancy. Source of these receptors: a female donor with multiple sclerosis, enrolled in a pregnancy study.

The chain combines TRBV6-6 with TRBJ2-7; 7 bases are shared with TRBD1. Germline V gives CDR1 MNHNY, CDR2 SVGAGI (reference sequence). Losses at the gene ends were 2 bases for V and 1 base for J; bases not matched to a gene: 8. The CDR3 loop spans 16 amino acids. The CDR3 DNA sequence: TGTGCCAGCAGTTACGCAACTGGGACAGATTCCTACGAGCAGTACTTC. As protein: CASSYATGTDSYEQYF.

J is TRBJ2-7 and V is TRBV28; D remains ambiguous. The length of the CDR3 is 11 residues. Germline CDR1 is MDHEN and CDR2 is SYDVKM. The V end was cut by 5 bases, the J end by 1 base, with 3 bases between. The CDR3 spells CASSISYEQYF. In nucleotides, the CDR3 is TGTGCCAGCAGTATATCCTACGAGCAGTACTTC.

The chain uses TRBV6-5 and TRBJ2-6, with unresolved D. V lost 6 bases to trimming and J lost 0 bases, with 6 bases between them. The CDR3 totals 14 residues. CDR1 is MNHEY and CDR2 is SVGAGI in the germline V gene. CDR3 region: CASRESSGANVLTF. The CDR3 bases are TGTGCCAGCAGGGAGTCCTCTGGGGCCAACGTCCTGACTTTC.

The V and J genes are TRBV27 and TRBJ1-1; TRBD1 is a possible D gene (5 bases). V lost 6 bases and J 0 bases, leaving 11 bases between the germline ends. Germline assignment: CDR1 MNHEY and CDR2 SMNVEV (reference sequence). CDR3 length: 14 amino acids. The CDR3 bases are TGTGCCAGCAGGCTCCAGGGAATGAACACTGAAGCTTTCTTT. Translated: CASRLQGMNTEAFF.

In this sample, this clone turned up once. The chain uses TRBV25-1 and TRBJ2-5; D gene uncertain. The germline V and J ends were trimmed by 8 bases and 2 bases, with 6 bases remaining between them. The V gene's germline CDR1 is MGHDK and CDR2 SYGVNS. The CDR3 is 11 residues long. This CDR3 reads CASARQETQYF. The CDR3 nucleotides are TGTGCCAGCGCCCGGCAAGAGACCCAGTACTTC.

The CDR3, as DNA: TGCGCCAGCAGCCCCCTATTTAGCGGGAAGGGTTTTGTAGGGCATGAGCAGTTCTTC. It codes for CASSPLFSGKGFVGHEQFF. The chain carries TRBV5-1 and TRBJ2-1; 8 bases are a match to TRBD2. The length of the CDR3 is 19 residues. Germline V lookup: CDR1 SGHRS, CDR2 YFSETQ. Unmatched junction bases numbered 23, after V lost 4 bases and J lost 8 bases.

The chain couples TRBV5-5 to TRBJ2-5, with a possible D match to TRBD1 (6 bases). The V end lost 1 base, the J end lost 4 bases, and 17 bases lay between the germline ends. Germline V gives CDR1 SGHKS, CDR2 YYEKEE (reference sequence). CDR3 length: 16 amino acids. The CDR3 bases are TGTGCCAGCAGCTTGAGTGGGTACAGGGCGGGAGAGACCCAGTACTTC. It yields the protein CASSLSGYRAGETQYF. The whole variable domain, filled in from reference TRBV5-5 and TRBJ2-5, reads DAGVTQSPTHLIKTRGQQVTLRCSPISGHKSVSWYQQVLGQGPQFIFQYYEKEERGRGNFPDRFSARQFPNYSSELNVNALLLGDSALYLCASSLSGYRAGETQYFGPGTRLLVL.